The clone carrying this T cell receptor (beta chain) was counted many times. The antigen is not known. This specimen belongs to a study of T cells in Graves' hyperthyroidism and ophthalmopathy. This CDR3 is built from 15 residues. Per germline, CDR1 SEHNR and CDR2 FQNEAQ (reference sequence). V lost 2 bases and J 1 base, leaving 12 bases between the germline ends. Using RNA transcripts as the source, TCR beta CDR3 regions were amplified. The TCR CDR3 first-round RT-PCR relied on the HTBI primer set. TCRdb recomputed calls from the multiplex PCR reads with MiXCR, one row per CDR3 protein. This table holds 460,000 or so distinct CDR3 sequences, about an eighth found once. It was considered stable Graves' hyperthyroidism when ophthalmopathy did not progress within 18 months. General study results and limits: The model forecast ophthalmopathy, anticipating it by a median around 6.5 months before onset. Stable hyperthyroidism was told apart from ophthalmopathy by a model built on 13 V-J features.

The V and J genes are TRBV7-9 and TRBJ2-7; a possible D gene is TRBD1 (7 bases). The sequenced sample was blood. The source of this sequence is a young woman with Graves' hyperthyroidism. The CDR3 DNA reads TGTGCCAGCAGCTTATCCCCAGGGGGGTCCTACGAGCAGTACTTC. Encoded protein: CASSLSPGGSYEQYF.